One sample yielded the 23 T cell receptor beta chains listed below, sequenced in a study of T-cell memory formation after mild COVID-19. TCRdb re-called the 5' RACE reads with MiXCR, one entry per CDR3 protein. Of around 530,000 distinct CDR3 sequences detected, about 20% appear once; the ten largest clones hold roughly 8.1%. Sequenced: PBMCs or a T cell subset sorted from them (not recorded which). All receptors come from an adult woman who had mild COVID-19 (a few samples of this study predate the infection). Cell type and time point are not known.

This rearrangement joins TRBV5-6 to TRBJ2-5; a weak D match, TRBD2 (5 bases). CDR3 length equals 15 residues. Trimming took off 1 base at V and 1 base at J, with 11 bases between the two ends. Germline V gene lookup returns CDR1 SGHDT and CDR2 YYEEEE. The CDR3 bases are TGTGCCAGCAGCTTGTACCTAGCCACCCAAGAGACCCAGTACTTC. Residues: CASSLYLATQETQYF. Using reference TRBV5-6 and TRBJ2-5 for the parts outside the CDR3, the full variable domain is DAGVTQSPTHLIKTRGQQVTLRCSPKSGHDTVSWYQQALGQGPQFIFQYYEEEERQRGNFPDRFSGHQFPNYSSELNVNALLLGDSALYLCASSLYLATQETQYFGPGTRLLVL.

V gene TRBV2 combines with J gene TRBJ1-6, with D hard to call. Trimming pared 7 bases from V and 6 bases from J, leaving 10 bases between. The germline V gene has CDR1 SNHLY and CDR2 FYNNEI. This CDR3 contains 13 residues. CDR3 sequence reads: CASMEAVNSPLHF. The CDR3 nucleotides are TGTGCCAGCATGGAGGCAGTTAATTCACCCCTCCACTTT.

The chain links TRBV7-8 to TRBJ2-7; weak D call: TRBD1 (6 bases). The V gene lost 5 bases and the J gene lost 0 bases, with 8 bases spanning the gap. From germline, CDR1 is SGHVS and CDR2 FQNEAQ. The CDR3 length is 13 residues. CDR3: CASSGTNSYEQYF. The DNA for the CDR3 is TGTGCCAGCAGCGGGACAAACTCCTACGAGCAGTACTTC.

This clonotype was counted a few times. The gene calls are TRBV5-1 and TRBJ2-7; the match to TRBD1 covers 9 bases. The germline V gene has CDR1 SGHRS and CDR2 YFSETQ. The CDR3 extends over 14 amino acids. The V segment lost 7 bases and the J segment 2 bases; nucleotides outside the gene matches: 7. The CDR3 loop is CASRSGTGPYEQYF. The CDR3, as DNA: TGCGCCAGCCGGAGCGGGACAGGGCCCTACGAGCAGTACTTC.

There are many counts of this clonotype. The CDR3 is CASSPLAGDYEQYF. The CDR3 region has the DNA TGTGCCAGCAGCCCTCTAGCGGGAGACTACGAGCAGTACTTC. The J gene is TRBJ2-7, the V gene TRBV3-1; TRBD2 aligns across 10 bases. The germline CDR1 and CDR2 sequences are LGHDT and YNNKEL (reference sequence). V dropped 4 bases and J dropped 3; count of bases not matched to a gene: 3. The CDR3 is 14 residues long.

Ten or more counts support this clonotype. The rearrangement joins TRBV12-3 or TRBV12-4 to TRBJ2-1, with D perhaps TRBD2 (5 bases). The CDR3 length is 15 residues. The germline V and J ends were trimmed by 6 bases and 0 bases, with 12 bases remaining between them. Here the CDR3 reads CASSKDSSSYNEQFF. CDR3 coding DNA: TGTGCCAGCAGCAAGGACTCGAGCTCCTACAATGAGCAGTTCTTC.

The table lists this clonotype with a few counts. Here the CDR3 reads CASSYDRVLTF. In DNA, the CDR3 is TGTGCCAGCAGCTACGACCGGGTCCTGACTTTC. The V call is TRBV7-9, the J call TRBJ2-6; D not resolved. The germline V and J ends were trimmed by 4 bases and 13 bases, with 8 bases remaining between them. The CDR3 is made up of 11 amino acids. Germline V gives CDR1 SEHNR, CDR2 FQNEAQ (reference sequence).

In DNA form, the CDR3 reads TGTGCCAGCAGCAAAGCAGGAGGGAACTATGGCTACACCTTC. Residues: CASSKAGGNYGYTF. This rearrangement joins TRBV21-1 to TRBJ1-2. TRBV21-1 is an annotated pseudogene. CDR3 length equals 14 residues.

Only a few counts were recorded for this clonotype. This chain joins TRBV7-8 and TRBJ1-3; the match to TRBD1 covers 7 bases. CDR1 is SGHVS and CDR2 is FQNEAQ in the germline V gene. The ends lost 5 bases at V and 1 base at J; junction bases unmatched: 8. This CDR3 region has 16 residues. CDR3 residues: CASSPLGTASGNTIYF. As DNA, the CDR3 is TGTGCCAGCAGCCCCCTCGGGACAGCGTCTGGAAACACCATATATTTT.

The chain couples TRBV3-1 to TRBJ2-1; weak D call: TRBD2 (6 bases). The CDR3 loop spans 16 amino acids. Germline V gene sequence: CDR1 LGHDT, CDR2 YNNKEL (reference sequence). V was trimmed by 1 base and J by 10 bases, leaving 20 bases between them. The CDR3 nucleotides are TGTGCCAGCAGCCAAGGACACCAGACTCCGAGCGGGGAGCAGTTCTTC. This translates into CASSQGHQTPSGEQFF.

A note on this clonotype: At one boundary the junction diverges from the germline segment, which might be a read error. V is TRBV27 and J is TRBJ1-1, with 7 bases lining up with TRBD1. Germline CDR1 reads MNHEY; CDR2 reads SMNVEV (reference sequence). The CDR3 runs 13 residues. CDR3 sequence reads: CSSSYRGGTEAFF. The CDR3 region has the DNA TGTTCCAGCAGTTACAGGGGAGGCACTGAAGCTTTCTTT.

This clonotype has just a few counts. The gene calls are TRBV6-5 and TRBJ1-4; the D is unclear. The CDR3 has 13 residues. The V gene lost 7 bases and the J gene lost 4 bases, with 10 bases spanning the gap. The germline V gene has CDR1 MNHEY and CDR2 SVGAGI. CDR3 coding DNA: TGTGCCAGCAAAGGGCCCCTTAATGAAAAACTGTTTTTT. Its translation is CASKGPLNEKLFF.

This chain joins TRBV20-1 and TRBJ2-5; tentative D call: TRBD1 (6 bases). The CDR3 sequence is 12 residues long. The V end was cut by 3 bases, the J end by 5 bases, with 10 bases between. The germline gives CDR1 DFQATT, CDR2 SNEGSKA (reference sequence). The chain's CDR3 is CSASRGWETQYF. CDR3 coding DNA: TGCAGTGCTAGCAGGGGATGGGAGACCCAGTACTTC.

This clonotype was seen more than once but under ten times. V is TRBV5-6 and J is TRBJ2-7, with D possibly TRBD1 on 5 matching bases. The V and J ends lost 5 bases and 2 bases respectively, with 17 bases between them. The germline gives CDR1 SGHDT, CDR2 YYEEEE. The CDR3 sequence is 15 residues long. CDR3 residues: CASRLGQGLTYEQYF. The CDR3 DNA reads TGTGCCAGCAGACTCGGGCAGGGCCTAACCTACGAGCAGTACTTC.

The chain is built from TRBV11-2 and TRBJ2-7, with D hard to call. The CDR3 loop spans 15 amino acids. V was shortened by 4 bases and J by 0 bases, with 13 bases between the two germline ends. CDR1 and CDR2 (germline): SGHAT, FQNNGV. The CDR3 sequence: CASSSQFEFSYEQYF. The CDR3 DNA sequence: TGTGCCAGCAGCTCCCAGTTCGAATTCTCCTACGAGCAGTACTTC. The variable domain in full, with the rest retrieved from reference TRBV11-2 and TRBJ2-7, is EAGVAQSPRYKIIEKRQSVAFWCNPISGHATLYWYQQILGQGPKLLIQFQNNGVVDDSQLPKDRFSAERLKGVDSTLKIQPAKLEDSAVYLCASSSQFEFSYEQYFGPGTRLTVT.

This clonotype has just a few counts. This rearrangement joins TRBV7-2 to TRBJ1-5; a weak D match, TRBD1 (5 bases). This CDR3 region has 15 residues. V was trimmed by 3 bases and J by 7 bases, leaving 16 bases between them. From germline, CDR1 is SGHTA and CDR2 FQGNSA. The CDR3 is CASSLGTGGGQPQHF. In DNA, the CDR3 is TGTGCCAGCAGCTTGGGGACCGGAGGTGGACAGCCCCAGCATTTT.

The sample holds a few counts of this clonotype. V gene TRBV7-8 combines with J gene TRBJ2-3; 9 bases match TRBD1. This CDR3 region has 15 residues. Germline V gives CDR1 SGHVS, CDR2 FQNEAQ. Germline trimming cut 1 base from V and 4 bases from J; bases unmatched to any gene: 3. The CDR3 region is CASSLVDRGADTQYF. The CDR3 nucleotides read TGTGCCAGCAGCTTAGTGGACAGGGGTGCAGATACGCAGTATTTT.

This clonotype has just a few counts. J is TRBJ2-5 and V is TRBV20-1; 8 bases are shared with TRBD2. The J segment lost 2 bases and the V segment lost 4 bases, leaving 6 bases of the junction unmatched. Germline V gene data show CDR1 as DFQATT and CDR2 as SNEGSKA (reference sequence). The CDR3 has 14 residues. CDR3 sequence: CSAKRASGQETQYF. The CDR3 bases are TGCAGTGCTAAGAGGGCTAGCGGGCAAGAGACCCAGTACTTC.

This clonotype came up a few times. The chain is built from TRBV29-1 and TRBJ1-1; D is unclear. CDR1 is SQVTM and CDR2 is ANQGSEA in the germline V gene. The V and J ends lost 4 bases and 10 bases respectively, with 13 bases between them. The CDR3 extends over 11 amino acids. The CDR3 DNA follows: TGCAGCGTTGGGTCAGAGGCGGGAGCTTTCTTT. Translating it yields CSVGSEAGAFF.

The chain carries TRBV20-1 and TRBJ2-2; a weak D match, TRBD1 (6 bases). Germline assignment: CDR1 DFQATT and CDR2 SNEGSKA (reference sequence). The CDR3 runs to 15 residues. The V end was cut by 6 bases, the J end by 0 bases, with 14 bases between. This chain's CDR3 is CSARTVNANTGELFF. The CDR3 DNA is TGCAGTGCCCGGACAGTGAACGCGAACACCGGGGAGCTGTTTTTT.

This chain uses TRBV20-1 with TRBJ2-7, with D unresolved. Germline V lookup: CDR1 DFQATT, CDR2 SNEGSKA (reference sequence). Trimming took 2 bases from V and 1 from J, leaving 12 bases between them. The CDR3 contains 14 residues. The CDR3 protein is CSARWASYSYEQYF. The CDR3 coding sequence is TGCAGTGCTAGATGGGCGTCCTATTCCTACGAGCAGTACTTC.

V gene TRBV6-2 or TRBV6-3 combines with J gene TRBJ2-5, with 7 bases aligning to TRBD1. Germline CDR1 reads MNHEY; CDR2 reads SVGEGT. The CDR3 runs 14 residues. V was clipped by 8 bases and J by 3 bases; unmatched bases: 9. CDR3 sequence: CASSRDSLEETQYF. In DNA form, the CDR3 reads TGTGCCAGCTCCAGGGACAGTCTCGAAGAGACCCAGTACTTC.

The chain has TRBV4-3 and TRBJ2-1, with D tentatively TRBD2 (6 bases). The length of the CDR3 is 15 residues. With 4 bases removed from V and 6 bases from J, the gap between germline ends came to 16 bases. Germline CDR1 LGHNA, CDR2 YSLEER. CDR3 region: CASSRSSSAGNEQFF. The CDR3 DNA follows: TGCGCCAGCAGCCGATCGTCTAGCGCAGGCAATGAGCAGTTCTTC.